The clone carrying this TCR beta chain has a handful of counts. The CDR3 has 10 residues. V was cut by 2 bases and J by 8 bases, with 4 bases left in between. Per the germline V gene, CDR1 is DFQATT and CDR2 is SNEGSKA (reference sequence). This entry is derived from a study of response to subunit inactivated influenza vaccine. In TCRdb, the RT-PCR reads were re-called with MiXCR into one record per CDR3 protein. The sample includes 590,000 or so distinct CDR3 sequences, 14% seen only once; the top ten take around 7.6%. The specimen comprised PBMCs from blood, sampled about 14 days before vaccination. The clonotype comes from a man aged 45-60 years who received an inactivated influenza vaccine. The chain combines TRBV20-1 with TRBJ2-1; D gene unclear. The CDR3: CSARSYEQFF. CDR3 in DNA: TGCAGTGCTAGAAGCTATGAGCAGTTCTTC.